What follows is one T cell receptor (beta chain) and its context. The antigen remains unidentified. This entry comes from a study of T-cell memory formation after mild COVID-19. The germline CDR1 and CDR2 sequences are SEHNR and FQNEAQ (reference sequence). CDR3 length: 13 residues. J lost 7 bases, V lost 5 bases, and 5 bases had no gene match. Study-level findings and limits: CD4/CD8 balance held among clones contracting day 15 to 85, and later expanders leaned CD4+.

Researchers used 5'RACE with constant-segment primers to make TCR alpha and TCR beta cDNA libraries that carry sample barcodes and UMIs. One entry per CDR3 protein, called by TCRdb with MiXCR from the 5' RACE reads. The sample lists under 700,000 distinct CDR3 sequences, roughly 20% seen once, with under 15% in the top ten. This receptor was identified in an adult woman who had mild COVID-19 (a few samples of this study predate the infection). Cell type and time point are not known. This rearrangement joins TRBV7-9 to TRBJ2-4, with 7 bases lining up with TRBD1. The sequencing input was PBMCs or a T cell subset sorted from them (not recorded which). The CDR3 DNA reads as TGTGCCAGCAGCCTTACAGGGGAGAACATTCAGTACTTC. Protein product: CASSLTGENIQYF.